The next 25 T cell receptor beta chains were all read from a single sample in a study of cytomegalovirus exposure and HLA in healthy donors. Both 60 Vbeta primers and 13 Jbeta primers went into the PCR. Repertoires were generated with immunoSEQ multiplex PCR, while TCRdb's copy carries only in-frame clones and drops some. The sample includes 120,000 to 150,000 clones, 70% to 80% seen only once; the top ten take 6.2%. Sequenced input: PBMCs. The receptor set was obtained from a woman in her forties in good health and CMV-seropositive.

The CDR3 spells CASSLVGRSHNEQFF. The CDR3 DNA reads TGTGCCAGCAGCTTAGTTGGGAGAAGCCACAATGAGCAGTTCTTC. This chain links TRBV11-2 with TRBJ2-1, with D maybe TRBD2 (5 bases). Germline V CDR1 and CDR2: SGHAT, FQNNGV. The CDR3 covers 15 residues. Trimming cost V 1 base and J 5 bases, with 12 bases left between them. The full variable domain, in which reference TRBV11-2 and TRBJ2-1 provide the parts outside the CDR3, is EAGVAQSPRYKIIEKRQSVAFWCNPISGHATLYWYQQILGQGPKLLIQFQNNGVVDDSQLPKDRFSAERLKGVDSTLKIQPAKLEDSAVYLCASSLVGRSHNEQFFGPGTRLTVL.

The chain links TRBV6-5 to TRBJ1-2; 7 bases are a match to TRBD1. The ends lost 7 bases at V and 5 bases at J; junction bases unmatched: 7. Germline loops: CDR1 MNHEY, CDR2 SVGAGI. The CDR3 contains 13 residues. CDR3 DNA sequence: TGTGCCAGCACTACGGACAGGAAATATGGCTACACCTTC. This encodes CASTTDRKYGYTF.

The chain uses TRBV5-1 and TRBJ2-7, with D unresolved. Per the germline V gene, CDR1 is SGHRS and CDR2 is YFSETQ. There are 15 residues in the CDR3. Between the trimmed V and J ends, which lost 0 bases and 2 bases, there was a span of 12 bases. The CDR3 region is CASSLGPQQTYEQYF. CDR3 sequence (DNA): TGCGCCAGCAGCTTGGGACCACAGCAAACCTACGAGCAGTACTTC.

This chain links TRBV19 with TRBJ2-5, with D possibly called TRBD1 or TRBD2 (6 bases each). The assigned J gene may be wrong: the sequence end matches TRBJ2-7 better. The CDR3 is 12 residues long. Looked up from germline, CDR1 is LNHDA and CDR2 is SQIVND (reference sequence). CDR3 sequence reads: CASSIGGGEQYF. The DNA for the CDR3 is TGTGCCAGTAGTATCGGAGGGGGCGAGCAGTACTTC.

The chain is built from TRBV20-1 and TRBJ2-1; no clear D gene. The CDR3 covers 11 residues. V was trimmed by 3 bases and J by 7 bases, leaving 7 bases between them. Germline assignment: CDR1 DFQATT and CDR2 SNEGSKA (reference sequence). CDR3 nucleotide sequence: TGCAGTGCTAGGATCAGAAATGAGCAGTTCTTC. It codes for CSARIRNEQFF.

The gene calls are TRBV19 and TRBJ1-4; D might be TRBD1 (5 bases). Germline CDR1 and CDR2: LNHDA and SQIVND (reference sequence). Deletions cut 5 bases from V and 5 bases from J, with 18 bases between. The CDR3 contains 16 residues. CDR3 sequence (DNA): TGTGCCAGTAGTCCCCAGACGACAGTTCAGAATGAAAAACTGTTTTTT. Amino acid sequence: CASSPQTTVQNEKLFF.

This rearrangement joins TRBV14 to TRBJ1-1; no firm D call. Germline CDR1 reads SGHDN; CDR2 reads FVKESK. The CDR3 has 15 residues. V lost 0 bases to trimming and J lost 5 bases, with 13 bases between them. This CDR3 is CASSQDAGRSTEAFF. CDR3 coding DNA: TGTGCCAGCAGCCAAGATGCTGGGAGGAGTACTGAAGCTTTCTTT.

The chain joins TRBV6-1 to TRBJ2-1; TRBD2 agrees at 14 bases. The V gene's germline CDR1 is MNHNS and CDR2 SASEGT. The CDR3 length is 15 residues. V lost 6 bases and J lost 6; bases outside the gene matches: 4. The CDR3 region is CASSPGTSGSNEQFF. The CDR3, as DNA: TGTGCCAGCAGCCCCGGGACTAGCGGGAGCAATGAGCAGTTCTTC.

This sequence joins TRBV18 and TRBJ1-1; 8 bases map to TRBD1. Germline CDR1 KGHSH, CDR2 LQKENI. This CDR3 comprises 16 residues. J was trimmed by 1 base and V by 2 bases; bases with no gene match: 6. The CDR3 sequence is CASSPRQGAANTEAFF. CDR3 sequence (DNA): TGTGCCAGCTCACCAAGGCAGGGGGCCGCGAACACTGAAGCTTTCTTT. Supplemented by reference TRBV18 and TRBJ1-1, the full variable domain reads NAGVMQNPRHLVRRRGQEARLRCSPMKGHSHVYWYRQLPEEGLKFMVYLQKENIIDESGMPKERFSAEFPKEGPSILRIQQVVRGDSAAYFCASSPRQGAANTEAFFGQGTRLTVV.

V gene TRBV4-2 combines with J gene TRBJ1-2; tentative D call: TRBD1 (6 bases). Germline V gives CDR1 LGHNA, CDR2 YNFKEQ. V shed 0 bases and J shed 8 bases, with 16 bases lying between them. This CDR3 is 15 amino acids long. The CDR3: CASSQDSHGGRGYTF. The CDR3 DNA reads TGTGCCAGCAGCCAAGATTCGCATGGGGGCAGAGGCTACACCTTC.

This clone has more than one count but fewer than ten. A far larger clone is just one base off, so this is likely a read error. The DNA for the CDR3 is TGCGCCAGCAGCTCAGGAGAGACCCAGTACTTC. Amino acids: CASSSGETQYF. The V and J genes are TRBV5-1 and TRBJ2-5; D call uncertain. Germline V lookup: CDR1 SGHRS, CDR2 YFSETQ. CDR3 length equals 11 residues. V was trimmed by 3 bases and J by 4 bases, leaving 4 bases between them.

Only a few counts were recorded for this clone. The chain carries TRBV11-3 and TRBJ2-2; TRBD1 matches at 7 bases. CDR1 and CDR2 (germline): SGHNT, YENEEA. CDR3 length: 17 residues. Trimming cost V 4 bases and J 5 bases; bases outside gene matches: 13. CDR3 loop: CASSSYRTGISTGELFF. CDR3 sequence (DNA): TGTGCCAGCAGCTCTTATCGGACAGGAATAAGTACCGGGGAGCTGTTTTTT.

The chain joins TRBV27 to TRBJ2-5; 12 nucleotides match TRBD2. The CDR3 covers 15 residues. The junction had 5 bases not matched to a gene; V was cut back by 5 bases and J by 4 bases. The germline V gene encodes CDR1 MNHEY and CDR2 SMNVEV (reference sequence). CDR3 nucleotide sequence: TGTGCCAGCAGTAGAACACTAGCGGGAGGAGAGACCCAGTACTTC. Its protein is CASSRTLAGGETQYF.

The V gene is TRBV7-9, the J gene TRBJ2-2, with 7 bases matching TRBD2. Germline CDR1 reads SEHNR; CDR2 reads FQNEAQ (reference sequence). With 7 bases clipped from V and 7 bases from J, the junction kept 12 bases outside the gene matches. This CDR3 is built from 15 residues. CDR3 region: CASTPAGRRIGELFF. The CDR3 DNA sequence: TGTGCCAGCACCCCCGCCGGGAGGCGGATCGGGGAGCTGTTTTTT.

The chain combines TRBV28 with TRBJ2-7; TRBD1 is a possible D gene (6 bases). V was shortened by 4 bases and J by 3 bases, with 16 bases between the two germline ends. The CDR3 runs 15 residues. Germline V gene lookup returns CDR1 MDHEN and CDR2 SYDVKM. CDR3 DNA sequence: TGTGCCAGCAGTTCATTTACAGGGATTGGCTACGAGCAGTACTTC. Translated: CASSSFTGIGYEQYF.

The rearrangement joins TRBV11-2 to TRBJ2-1, with TRBD2 identical over 13 bases. Per the germline V gene, CDR1 is SGHAT and CDR2 is FQNNGV. Trimming removed 7 bases from V and 12 bases from J; junction bases left unmatched: 15. The length of the CDR3 is 16 residues. CDR3 amino acids: CASIPSGTSGKFAQFF. DNA of the CDR3: TGTGCCAGCATTCCCTCCGGGACTAGCGGGAAATTCGCGCAGTTCTTC.

V usage is TRBV14 and J usage is TRBJ2-3; the D gene is possibly TRBD2 (6 bases). This CDR3 is built from 13 residues. CDR1 SGHDN and CDR2 FVKESK come from the germline V gene. Trimming removed 3 bases from V and 6 bases from J, with 10 bases in between. CDR3 amino acids: CASSQDYGDTQYF. The DNA of the CDR3 is TGTGCCAGCAGCCAGGACTACGGGGATACGCAGTATTTT.

For this clone: At one of its ends the junction is not consistent with the germline gene, which may arise from a read error. The chain carries TRBV5-1 and TRBJ2-7; no clear D gene. The CDR3 sequence is 14 residues long. Germline V gives CDR1 SGHRS, CDR2 YFSETQ. The CDR3 DNA follows: TGCGCCAGCAGCTTGGACAGAAGCTCCGACGAGCAGTACTTC. Its translation is CASSLDRSSDEQYF.

The chain joins TRBV5-6 to TRBJ2-1; D is unclear. The CDR3 has 15 residues. Germline V gene lookup returns CDR1 SGHDT and CDR2 YYEEEE. Trimming pared 0 bases from V and 3 bases from J, leaving 10 bases between. The CDR3 spells CASSLAYFGYNEQFF. The CDR3 DNA sequence: TGTGCCAGCAGCTTGGCTTATTTCGGCTACAATGAGCAGTTCTTC.

The chain combines TRBV4-1 with TRBJ2-5; 9 nucleotides match TRBD1. Germline V CDR1 and CDR2: MGHRA, YSYEKL. This CDR3 contains 16 residues. Germline trimming cut 4 bases from V and 4 bases from J; bases unmatched to any gene: 10. CDR3 DNA: TGCGCCAGCAGCCTATCGGGGACAGGGAGGGGAGAGACCCAGTACTTC. It yields the protein CASSLSGTGRGETQYF.

The V call is TRBV6-1, the J call TRBJ2-5, with 10 bases lining up with TRBD1. CDR1 and CDR2 from the germline V gene are MNHNS and SASEGT. The CDR3 has 14 residues. The junction had 5 bases not matched to a gene; V was cut back by 6 bases and J by 4 bases. CDR3 coding DNA: TGTGCCAGCAGATTCGACAGGGGGCGAGAGACCCAGTACTTC. Translated, it gives CASRFDRGRETQYF.

A word on this clone: The junction departs from germline at one end; a sequencing error may be responsible. V is TRBV7-7 and J is TRBJ2-5; 8 nucleotides agree with TRBD2. Germline CDR1 is SSHAT and CDR2 is FNYEAQ (reference sequence). The CDR3 has 15 residues. The CDR3 loop reads CASSPQSGRGGTQYF. DNA for the CDR3: TGTGCTAGCAGCCCGCAGAGCGGGAGAGGGGGGACCCAGTACTTC.

V is TRBV27 and J is TRBJ2-2; 14 bases fit TRBD2. Looked up from germline, CDR1 is MNHEY and CDR2 is SMNVEV (reference sequence). CDR3 size: 16 residues. V trimming: 5 bases; J trimming: 7 bases; junction bases outside the gene matches: 6. CDR3 DNA sequence: TGTGCCAGCAGTCCCTGGACTAGCGGGAGGATCGGGGAGCTGTTTTTT. It yields the protein CASSPWTSGRIGELFF.

The chain employs TRBV19 and TRBJ2-7, with 14 bases fitting TRBD2. The CDR3 has 14 residues. Germline V gene sequence: CDR1 LNHDA, CDR2 SQIVND (reference sequence). V trimming: 6 bases; J trimming: 3 bases; junction bases outside the gene matches: 1. CDR3 region: CASSGTSGSYEQYF. CDR3 DNA: TGTGCCAGTAGCGGGACTAGCGGGAGCTACGAGCAGTACTTC.

The rearrangement uses TRBV29-1 and TRBJ1-2; tentative D call: TRBD1 (6 bases). Trimming removed 8 bases at V and 7 bases at J, with 23 bases between. Germline CDR1 is SQVTM and CDR2 is ANQGSEA. The CDR3 extends over 14 amino acids. Here the CDR3 reads CSTGRTGGVGGYTF. The CDR3 coding sequence is TGCAGCACCGGCAGGACGGGGGGCGTTGGTGGCTACACCTTC.